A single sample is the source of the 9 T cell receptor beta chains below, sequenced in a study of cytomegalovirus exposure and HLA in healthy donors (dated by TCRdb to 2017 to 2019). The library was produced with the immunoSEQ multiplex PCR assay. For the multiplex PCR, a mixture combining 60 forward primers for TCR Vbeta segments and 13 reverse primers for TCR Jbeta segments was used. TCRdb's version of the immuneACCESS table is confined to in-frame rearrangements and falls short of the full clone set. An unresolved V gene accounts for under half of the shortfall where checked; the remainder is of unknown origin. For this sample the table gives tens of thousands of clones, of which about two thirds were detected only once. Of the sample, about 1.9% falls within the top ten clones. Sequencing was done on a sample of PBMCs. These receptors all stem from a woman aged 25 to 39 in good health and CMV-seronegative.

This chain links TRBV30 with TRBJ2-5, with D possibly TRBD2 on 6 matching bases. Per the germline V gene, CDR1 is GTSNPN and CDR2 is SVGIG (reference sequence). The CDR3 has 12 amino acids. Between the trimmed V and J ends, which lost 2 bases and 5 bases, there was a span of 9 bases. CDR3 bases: TGTGCCTGGAGTCGGGGGAGGGAGACCCAGTACTTC. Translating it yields CAWSRGRETQYF. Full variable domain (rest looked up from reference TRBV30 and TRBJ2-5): SQTIHQWPATLVQPVGSPLSLECTVEGTSNPNLYWYRQAAGRGLQLLFYSVGIGQISSEVPQNLSASRPQDRQFILSSKKLLLSDSGFYLCAWSRGRETQYFGPGTRLLVL.

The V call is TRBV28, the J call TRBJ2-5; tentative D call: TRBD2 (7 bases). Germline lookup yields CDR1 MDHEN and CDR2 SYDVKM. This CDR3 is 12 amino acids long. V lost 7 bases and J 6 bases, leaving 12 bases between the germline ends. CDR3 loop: CASKGGQKTQYF. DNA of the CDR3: TGTGCCAGCAAGGGGGGGCAAAAGACCCAGTACTTC.

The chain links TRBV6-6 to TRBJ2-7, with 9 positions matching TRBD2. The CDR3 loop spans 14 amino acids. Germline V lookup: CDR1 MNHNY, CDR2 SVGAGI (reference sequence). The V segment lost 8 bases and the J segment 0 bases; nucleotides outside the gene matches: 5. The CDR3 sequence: CASAASGASYEQYF. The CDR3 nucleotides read TGTGCCAGCGCGGCTAGCGGGGCCTCCTACGAGCAGTACTTC.

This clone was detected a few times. The chain's CDR3 is CASSPRTGKHEKLFF. The DNA of the CDR3 is TGTGCCAGCAGTCCAAGGACAGGGAAGCATGAAAAACTGTTTTTT. V usage is TRBV6-5 and J usage is TRBJ1-4; 8 bases match TRBD1. V dropped 5 bases and J dropped 6; count of bases not matched to a gene: 8. The germline gives CDR1 MNHEY, CDR2 SVGAGI. The CDR3 has 15 amino acids.

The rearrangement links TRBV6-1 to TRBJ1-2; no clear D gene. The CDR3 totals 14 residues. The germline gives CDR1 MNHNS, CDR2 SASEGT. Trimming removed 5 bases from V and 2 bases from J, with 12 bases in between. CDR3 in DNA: TGTGCCAGCAGTAGCACCCATAGAAACTATGGCTACACCTTC. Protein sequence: CASSSTHRNYGYTF.

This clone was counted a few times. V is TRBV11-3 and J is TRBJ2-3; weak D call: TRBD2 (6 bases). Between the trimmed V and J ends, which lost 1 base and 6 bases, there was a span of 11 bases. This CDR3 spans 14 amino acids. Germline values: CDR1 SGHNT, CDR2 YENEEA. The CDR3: CASSLGGLRDTQYF. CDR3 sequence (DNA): TGTGCCAGCAGCTTAGGGGGACTCAGGGATACGCAGTATTTT.

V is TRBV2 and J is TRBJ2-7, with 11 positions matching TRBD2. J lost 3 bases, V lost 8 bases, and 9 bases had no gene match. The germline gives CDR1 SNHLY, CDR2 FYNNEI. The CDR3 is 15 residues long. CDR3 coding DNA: TGTGCCAGCCGTGTGACGGGACTAGCGGTCTACGAGCAGTACTTC. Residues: CASRVTGLAVYEQYF. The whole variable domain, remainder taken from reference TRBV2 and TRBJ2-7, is EPEVTQTPSHQVTQMGQEVILRCVPISNHLYFYWYRQILGQKVEFLVSFYNNEISEKSEIFDDQFSVERPDGSNFTLKIRSTKLEDSAMYFCASRVTGLAVYEQYFGPGTRLTVT.

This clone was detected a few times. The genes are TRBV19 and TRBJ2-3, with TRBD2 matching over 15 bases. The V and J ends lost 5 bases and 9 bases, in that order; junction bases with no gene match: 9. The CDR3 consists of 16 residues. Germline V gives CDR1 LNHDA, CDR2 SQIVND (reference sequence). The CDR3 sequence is CASSLGLAGGTGTQYF. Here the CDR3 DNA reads TGTGCCAGTAGTCTGGGACTAGCGGGGGGTACGGGGACGCAGTATTTT.

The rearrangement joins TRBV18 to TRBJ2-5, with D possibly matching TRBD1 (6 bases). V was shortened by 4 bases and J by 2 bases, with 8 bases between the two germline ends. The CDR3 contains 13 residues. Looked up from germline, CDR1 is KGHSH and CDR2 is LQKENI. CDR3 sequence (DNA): TGTGCCAGCTCACGAGGACAGCAAGAGACCCAGTACTTC. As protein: CASSRGQQETQYF.